A single sample gave rise to the 23 T cell receptor beta chains below, sequenced in a study of blood T cell repertoires in COVID-19. The assay was immunoSEQ multiplex PCR, and TCRdb's table has in-frame clones only and misses some. The sample records 250,000 to 400,000 clones, more than 75% being singletons. Sample: PBMCs or T cells enriched from blood (not recorded which). Source of these receptors: a woman in her twenties or thirties who had recovered from COVID-19.

CDR3 nucleotide sequence: TGCGCCAGCAGCCACACCGTGACAGGGGCCTACACCGGGGAGCTGTTTTTT. It yields the protein CASSHTVTGAYTGELFF. The chain employs TRBV4-1 and TRBJ2-2, with 8 nucleotides matching TRBD1. With 3 bases clipped from V and 3 bases from J, the junction kept 9 bases outside the gene matches. CDR3 size: 17 residues. Germline V gene lookup returns CDR1 MGHRA and CDR2 YSYEKL.

The chain recombines TRBV2 with TRBJ1-5; 11 nucleotides align to TRBD1. With 8 bases clipped from V and 7 bases from J, the junction kept 10 bases outside the gene matches. CDR3 length: 15 residues. Germline CDR1 SNHLY, CDR2 FYNNEI. CDR3 in amino acids: CASSRDRGAGQPQHF. The CDR3 DNA reads TGTGCCAGCTCACGGGACAGGGGGGCTGGGCAGCCCCAGCATTTT. The full variable domain, in which reference TRBV2 and TRBJ1-5 provide the parts outside the CDR3, is EPEVTQTPSHQVTQMGQEVILRCVPISNHLYFYWYRQILGQKVEFLVSFYNNEISEKSEIFDDQFSVERPDGSNFTLKIRSTKLEDSAMYFCASSRDRGAGQPQHFGDGTRLSIL.

The rearrangement links TRBV7-9 to TRBJ1-2; D possibly corresponds to TRBD1 (5 bases). Trimming left V 0 bases short and J 5 bases short, with 10 bases between. The CDR3 is 14 amino acids. Germline-derived CDR1 and CDR2 are SEHNR and FQNEAQ (reference sequence). The CDR3 DNA reads TGTGCCAGCAGCTTAGCCAGGGTAGTATATGGCTACACCTTC. This codes for CASSLARVVYGYTF.

This clone was recorded only once. The rearrangement uses TRBV18 and TRBJ2-5; perhaps TRBD2 as D (6 bases). V was cut by 6 bases and J by 2 bases, with 13 bases left in between. Germline V CDR1 and CDR2: KGHSH, LQKENI. This CDR3 region has 14 residues. CDR3 sequence (DNA): TGTGCCAGCTCCCCGGGGGACGCTCAAGAGACCCAGTACTTC. Translating gives CASSPGDAQETQYF.

The CDR3 spells CASLQPTGTEAFF. The CDR3 region has the DNA TGTGCCAGCCTGCAGCCCACGGGCACTGAAGCTTTCTTT. The chain has TRBV6-5 and TRBJ1-1; no reliable D call. Trimming shortened V by 8 bases and J by 4 bases, and 14 bases separated the two germline ends. Germline loops: CDR1 MNHEY, CDR2 SVGAGI. The CDR3 is 13 residues long.

CDR3 bases: TGTGCCAGCAGCCCTCTTCGCGGGGGGCTGATCACCGGGGAGCTGTTTTTT. Its translation: CASSPLRGGLITGELFF. The V call is TRBV6-2 or TRBV6-3, the J call TRBJ2-2; 8 positions match TRBD2. The trim removed 6 bases at V and 4 bases at J, leaving 13 bases unmatched. Per germline, CDR1 MNHEY and CDR2 SVGEGT. The CDR3 contains 17 residues.

This chain joins TRBV28 and TRBJ1-2, with D hard to call. CDR1 MDHEN and CDR2 SYDVKM come from the germline V gene. The CDR3 is 15 amino acids. V lost 3 bases to trimming and J lost 8 bases, with 19 bases between them. The DNA of the CDR3 is TGTGCCAGCAGTTTCAGTACACAAGACACGGGGGGCTACACCTTC. Its translation is CASSFSTQDTGGYTF.

This clone was seen only once. The genes are TRBV7-2 and TRBJ2-7, with a possible D match to TRBD1 (5 bases). Germline V lookup: CDR1 SGHTA, CDR2 FQGNSA. Trimming removed 3 bases from V and 4 bases from J, with 10 bases in between. CDR3 size: 13 residues. CDR3: CASSFIAGYEQYF. In DNA form, the CDR3 reads TGTGCCAGCAGCTTTATAGCAGGGTACGAGCAGTACTTC. The complete variable domain, with remaining parts taken from reference TRBV7-2 and TRBJ2-7, reads GAGVSQSPSNKVTEKGKDVELRCDPISGHTALYWYRQSLGQGLEFLIYFQGNSAPDKSGLPSDRFSAERTGGSVSTLTIQRTQQEDSAVYLCASSFIAGYEQYFGPGTRLTVT.

Points on this clone: The junction and the germline gene differ at one end; a read error may be behind it. The chain carries TRBV2 and TRBJ1-5, with 7 bases identical to TRBD1. CDR3 length equals 12 residues. CDR1 and CDR2 from the germline V gene are SNHLY and FYNNEI. The CDR3 region is CASSADRVEGYF. The CDR3 DNA reads TGTGCCAGCAGTGCCGACAGGGTGGAGGGTTATTTT.

The chain recombines TRBV6-5 with TRBJ2-5; weak D call: TRBD2 (6 bases). Trimming shortened V by 6 bases and J by 3 bases, and 14 bases separated the two germline ends. The CDR3 extends over 14 amino acids. Germline V lookup: CDR1 MNHEY, CDR2 SVGAGI. The CDR3 DNA follows: TGTGCCAGCAGGACGGAGGGGCAGGAAGAGACCCAGTACTTC. Its protein is CASRTEGQEETQYF.

The gene calls are TRBV5-4 and TRBJ1-3; D perhaps matches TRBD1 (5 bases). The length of the CDR3 is 13 residues. V lost 4 bases and J 4 bases, leaving 9 bases between the germline ends. CDR1 and CDR2 from the germline V gene are SGHNT and YYREEE (reference sequence). CDR3 nucleotide sequence: TGTGCCAGCAGCCTTGGACAAGGAAACACCATATATTTT. This sequence encodes CASSLGQGNTIYF.

This clone was observed a single time. The chain employs TRBV19 and TRBJ2-6; a weak D match, TRBD2 (5 bases). The ends were cut back, 5 bases at V and 0 bases at J, with 14 bases in the middle. CDR1 and CDR2 (germline): LNHDA, SQIVND (reference sequence). The CDR3 is 17 amino acids. The CDR3 DNA follows: TGTGCCAGTAGTCTGCGGGCCTATAACTCTGGGGCCAACGTCCTGACTTTC. Its translation: CASSLRAYNSGANVLTF.

V is TRBV6-1 and J is TRBJ1-2; a weak D match, TRBD1 (6 bases). The germline CDR1 and CDR2 sequences are MNHNS and SASEGT. The CDR3 contains 13 residues. V lost 2 bases, J lost 7 bases, and 11 bases lay in between. Here the CDR3 DNA reads TGTGCCAGCAGTGAATACCAGGGGTCTGGCTACACCTTC. This gives the protein CASSEYQGSGYTF.

In this sample, this clone turned up once. V usage is TRBV6-5 and J usage is TRBJ1-2; 10 bases line up with TRBD1. This CDR3 comprises 15 residues. Germline V gene lookup returns CDR1 MNHEY and CDR2 SVGAGI. V gave up 6 bases and J gave up 1 base; unmatched junction bases: 5. The CDR3 loop is CASRGTGVYNYGYTF. DNA for the CDR3: TGTGCCAGCAGGGGGACAGGGGTCTATAACTATGGCTACACCTTC.

The J gene is TRBJ1-1, the V gene TRBV30; TRBD1 is a possible D gene (5 bases). Germline CDR1 is GTSNPN and CDR2 is SVGIG (reference sequence). The CDR3 has 14 amino acids. V shed 0 bases and J shed 5 bases, with 13 bases lying between them. CDR3 protein: CAWSVGVGGTEAFF. Written as DNA, the CDR3 is TGTGCCTGGAGTGTAGGGGTTGGGGGGACTGAAGCTTTCTTT.

The chain joins TRBV27 to TRBJ2-7; TRBD2 aligns across 9 bases. The V and J ends lost 7 bases and 5 bases, in that order; junction bases with no gene match: 12. Germline-derived CDR1 and CDR2 are MNHEY and SMNVEV (reference sequence). This CDR3 has 15 residues. This CDR3 is CASKKALAGRNEQYF. The CDR3 DNA reads as TGTGCCAGCAAAAAGGCGCTAGCGGGGAGGAACGAGCAGTACTTC.

The chain recombines TRBV28 with TRBJ1-3; TRBD1 might be the D (6 bases). This CDR3 contains 16 residues. V lost 6 bases to trimming and J lost 2 bases, with 17 bases between them. Germline-derived CDR1 and CDR2 are MDHEN and SYDVKM. The CDR3 nucleotides read TGTGCCAGCAGCCCTCAGTCAGGGGCCCCTGGAAACACCATATATTTT. Encoded protein: CASSPQSGAPGNTIYF.

The chain combines TRBV7-2 with TRBJ1-1; 10 bases are shared with TRBD1. V gave up 1 base and J gave up 10 bases; unmatched junction bases: 6. This CDR3 has 14 amino acids. Per the germline V gene, CDR1 is SGHTA and CDR2 is FQGNSA. The CDR3 coding sequence is TGTGCCAGCAGCTTAGGACAGGGGGCCGGTGTAGCTTTCTTT. Residues: CASSLGQGAGVAFF.

The chain carries TRBV27 and TRBJ2-1; TRBD2 might be the D (6 bases). Per germline, CDR1 MNHEY and CDR2 SMNVEV (reference sequence). V was pared by 2 bases and J by 8 bases, with 16 bases between. The CDR3 covers 15 residues. CDR3 nucleotide sequence: TGTGCCAGCAGTTTAAGGTCCCCTAGCGTCGATGAGCAGTTCTTC. It encodes CASSLRSPSVDEQFF.

The rearrangement uses TRBV27 and TRBJ2-5, with 7 nucleotides matching TRBD1. The CDR3 extends over 16 amino acids. V dropped 5 bases and J dropped 2; count of bases not matched to a gene: 11. CDR1 and CDR2 (germline): MNHEY, SMNVEV (reference sequence). CDR3 loop: CASSLIRGTDQETQYF. CDR3 nucleotide sequence: TGTGCCAGCAGTCTGATTAGGGGGACAGATCAAGAGACCCAGTACTTC.

The chain carries TRBV27 and TRBJ2-7, with D perhaps matching TRBD2 (5 bases). Germline loops: CDR1 MNHEY, CDR2 SMNVEV (reference sequence). The CDR3 is 13 residues long. V lost 3 bases, J lost 2 bases, and 8 bases lay in between. The CDR3 coding sequence is TGTGCCAGCAGTTTTTGGGGAGCCTACGAGCAGTACTTC. The encoded protein is CASSFWGAYEQYF.

The chain has TRBV25-1 and TRBJ1-1; D uncertain. Germline CDR1 and CDR2: MGHDK and SYGVNS. With 1 base removed from V and 1 base from J, the gap between germline ends came to 7 bases. The CDR3 has 14 amino acids. In nucleotides, the CDR3 is TGTGCCAGCAGTGAATCCGCGAGGAACACTGAAGCTTTCTTT. This gives the protein CASSESARNTEAFF.

This sequence joins TRBV19 and TRBJ1-5, with a possible D match to TRBD1 (5 bases). Germline lookup yields CDR1 LNHDA and CDR2 SQIVND (reference sequence). The CDR3 loop spans 16 amino acids. V was clipped by 9 bases and J by 0 bases, with 18 bases between them. CDR3 protein: CASRGGASPSNQPQHF. CDR3 coding DNA: TGTGCCAGCCGAGGAGGGGCATCTCCTAGCAATCAGCCCCAGCATTTT.